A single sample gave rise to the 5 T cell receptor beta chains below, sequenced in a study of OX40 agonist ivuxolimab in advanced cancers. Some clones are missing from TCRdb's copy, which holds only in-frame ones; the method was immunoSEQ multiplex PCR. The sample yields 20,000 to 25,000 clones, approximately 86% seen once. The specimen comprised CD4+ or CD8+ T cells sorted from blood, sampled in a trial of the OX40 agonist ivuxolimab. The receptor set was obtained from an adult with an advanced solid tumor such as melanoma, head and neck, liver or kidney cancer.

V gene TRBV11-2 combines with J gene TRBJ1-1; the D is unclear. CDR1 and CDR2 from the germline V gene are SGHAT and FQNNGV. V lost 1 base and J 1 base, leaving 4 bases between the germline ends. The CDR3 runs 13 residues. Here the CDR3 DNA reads TGTGCCAGCAGCTTAGGACAGAACACTGAAGCTTTCTTT. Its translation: CASSLGQNTEAFF.

This CDR3 reads CASRGQGAVNTEAFF. As DNA, the CDR3 is TGTGCCAGCAGGGGACAGGGGGCGGTGAACACTGAAGCTTTCTTT. The chain combines TRBV6-1 with TRBJ1-1; 12 bases map to TRBD1. Germline V gene sequence: CDR1 MNHNS, CDR2 SASEGT. The CDR3 runs 15 residues. V was pared by 6 bases and J by 0 bases, with 2 bases of the junction left unmatched.

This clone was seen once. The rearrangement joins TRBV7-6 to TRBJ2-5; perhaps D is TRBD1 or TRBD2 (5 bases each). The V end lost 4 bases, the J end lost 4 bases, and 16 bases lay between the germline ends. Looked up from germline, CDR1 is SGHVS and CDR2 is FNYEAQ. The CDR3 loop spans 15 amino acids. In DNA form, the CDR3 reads TGTGCCAGCAGCTACGGGACGCCCCTGGGAGAGACCCAGTACTTC. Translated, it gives CASSYGTPLGETQYF.

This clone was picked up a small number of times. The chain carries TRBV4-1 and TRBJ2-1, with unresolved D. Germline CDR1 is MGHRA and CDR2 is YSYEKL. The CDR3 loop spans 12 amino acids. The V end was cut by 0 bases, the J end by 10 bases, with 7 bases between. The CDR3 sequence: CASSQDRVEQFF. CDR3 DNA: TGCGCCAGCAGCCAAGATAGGGTGGAGCAGTTCTTC.

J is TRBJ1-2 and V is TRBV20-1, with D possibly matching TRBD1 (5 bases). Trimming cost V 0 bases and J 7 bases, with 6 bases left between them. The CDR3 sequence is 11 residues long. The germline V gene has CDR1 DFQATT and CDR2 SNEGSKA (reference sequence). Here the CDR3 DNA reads TGCAGTGCTAGAGATGGGGGTGGCTACACCTTC. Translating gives CSARDGGGYTF.